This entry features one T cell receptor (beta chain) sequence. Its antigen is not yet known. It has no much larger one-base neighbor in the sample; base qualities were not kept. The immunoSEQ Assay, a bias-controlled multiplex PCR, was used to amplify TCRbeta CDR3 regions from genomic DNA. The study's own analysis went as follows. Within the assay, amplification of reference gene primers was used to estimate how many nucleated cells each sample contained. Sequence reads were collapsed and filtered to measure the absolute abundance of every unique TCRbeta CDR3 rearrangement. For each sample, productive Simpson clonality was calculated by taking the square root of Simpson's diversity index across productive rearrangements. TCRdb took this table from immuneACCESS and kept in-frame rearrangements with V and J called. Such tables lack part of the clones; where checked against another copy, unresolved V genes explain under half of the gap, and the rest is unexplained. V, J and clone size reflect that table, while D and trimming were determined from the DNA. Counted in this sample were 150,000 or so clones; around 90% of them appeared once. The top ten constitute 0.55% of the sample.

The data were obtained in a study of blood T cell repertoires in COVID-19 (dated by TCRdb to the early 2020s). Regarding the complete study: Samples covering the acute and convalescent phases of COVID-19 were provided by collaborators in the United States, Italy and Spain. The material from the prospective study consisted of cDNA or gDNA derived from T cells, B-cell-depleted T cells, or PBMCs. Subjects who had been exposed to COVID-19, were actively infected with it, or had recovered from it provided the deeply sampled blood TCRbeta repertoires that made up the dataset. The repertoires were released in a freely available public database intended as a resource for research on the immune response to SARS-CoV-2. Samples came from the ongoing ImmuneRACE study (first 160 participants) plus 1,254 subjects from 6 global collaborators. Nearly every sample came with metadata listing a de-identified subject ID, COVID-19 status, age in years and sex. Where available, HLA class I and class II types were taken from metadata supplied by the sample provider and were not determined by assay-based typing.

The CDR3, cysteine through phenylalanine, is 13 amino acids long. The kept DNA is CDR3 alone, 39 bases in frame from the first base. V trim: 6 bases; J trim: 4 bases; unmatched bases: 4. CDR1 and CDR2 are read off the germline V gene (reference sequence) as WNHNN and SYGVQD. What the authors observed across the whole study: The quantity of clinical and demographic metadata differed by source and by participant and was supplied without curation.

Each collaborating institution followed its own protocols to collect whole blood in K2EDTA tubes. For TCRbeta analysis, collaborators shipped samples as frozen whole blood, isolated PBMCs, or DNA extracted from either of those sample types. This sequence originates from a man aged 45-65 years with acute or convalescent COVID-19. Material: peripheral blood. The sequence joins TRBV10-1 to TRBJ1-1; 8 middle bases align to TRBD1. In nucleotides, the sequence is TGCGCCAGCAGCCCTGGACAGGGCACTGAAGCTTTCTTT. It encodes CASSPGQGTEAFF.